Listed below are T cell receptor beta chains from one sample, sequenced in a study of human T cells and chemical hapten exposure. One entry per CDR3 protein results from TCRdb running MiXCR on the RACE reads. The table has over 85,000 distinct CDR3 sequences, roughly 8% seen once; the top ten hold approximately 2.8%. Material: whole blood. These receptors were collected from a female donor in good health. Some clones in this sample may be carry-over from other donors' samples. Each CDR3 is given with its conserved first and last residue. D genes are given only for firm matches. Size tells how often a clone was seen (once, few, many) or the class of an expanded clone, and some rows leave it out.

-	-	TRBV30	TRBJ1-1	CAWSEIWGTEAFF	TGTGCCTGGAGCGAAATCTGGGGCACTGAAGCTTTCTTT
-	-	TRBV6-4	TRBJ2-6	CASSDSGRGANVLTF	TGTGCCAGCAGTGATTCAGGGCGTGGGGCCAACGTCCTGACTTTC
-	few	TRBV6-6	TRBJ1-6	CASSSPQGVPYSPLHF	TGTGCCAGCAGTTCCCCCCAGGGAGTTCCGTATTCACCCCTCCACTTT
-	-	TRBV5-1	TRBJ1-4	CASSPDLNEKLFF	TGCGCCAGCAGCCCAGACCTGAATGAAAAACTGTTTTTT
-	many	TRBV28	TRBJ2-7	CASSLNPGGSYEQYF	TGTGCCAGCAGTTTAAATCCCGGGGGCTCCTACGAGCAGTACTTC
TRBD1	few	TRBV28	TRBJ1-4	CASSPGQANEKLFF	TGTGCCAGCAGTCCCGGACAGGCGAATGAAAAACTGTTTTTT
-	-	TRBV7-2	TRBJ1-3	CASSLAQGSGDTIYF	TGTGCCAGCAGCCTAGCTCAGGGGAGTGGAGACACCATATATTTT
-	many	TRBV30	TRBJ1-5	CAWSTTGYQPQHF	TGTGCCTGGAGCACGACAGGATATCAGCCCCAGCATTTT
TRBD2	few	TRBV7-2	TRBJ2-3	CASSSAGGADTQYF	TGTGCCAGCAGCTCGGCGGGAGGAGCAGATACGCAGTATTTT
TRBD1	few	TRBV12-3/TRBV12-4	TRBJ1-1	CASSFQGGTEAFF	TGTGCCAGCAGTTTCCAGGGGGGCACTGAAGCTTTCTTT
-	many	TRBV12-3/TRBV12-4	TRBJ1-3	CASSLSGNTIYF	TGTGCCAGCAGTTTAAGTGGAAACACCATATATTTT
-	few	TRBV7-3	TRBJ2-1	CASSLTHYPGNEQFF	TGTGCCAGCAGCTTAACTCATTATCCGGGGAATGAGCAGTTCTTC
-	many	TRBV14	TRBJ2-3	CASSQVGRFTDTQYF	TGTGCCAGCAGCCAAGTGGGCAGGTTCACAGATACGCAGTATTTT
TRBD1	-	TRBV28	TRBJ1-1	CASSLDRAATEAFF	TGTGCCAGCAGTTTGGACAGGGCTGCCACTGAAGCTTTCTTT
-	-	TRBV20-1	TRBJ2-3	CSARDPASTDTQYF	TGCAGTGCTAGAGATCCCGCGAGCACAGATACGCAGTATTTT
-	few	TRBV3-1	TRBJ1-4	CASSLQGEVGEWNEKLFF	TGTGCCAGCAGCCTCCAAGGCGAAGTAGGGGAGTGGAATGAAAAACTGTTTTTT
-	-	TRBV27	TRBJ2-3	CASSLGQQTDTQYF	TGTGCCAGCAGTTTAGGGCAGCAGACGGATACGCAGTATTTT
-	few	TRBV2	TRBJ2-1	CASKGIEQFF	TGTGCCAGCAAGGGCATTGAGCAGTTCTTC
-	-	TRBV6-5	TRBJ2-5	CASSYYQGRETQYF	TGTGCCAGCAGTTATTACCAGGGGAGGGAGACCCAGTACTTC
-	many	TRBV28	TRBJ1-2	CASGREYGYTF	TGTGCCAGCGGGAGGGAATATGGCTACACCTTC
-	many	TRBV28	TRBJ2-7	CASSLGGQGYREQYF	TGTGCCAGCAGTTTGGGAGGTCAGGGATATCGAGAGCAGTACTTC
-	few	TRBV13	TRBJ2-3	CASSLGRGVNVRDTQYF	TGTGCCAGCAGCTTAGGCCGGGGAGTGAACGTGCGAGATACGCAGTATTTT
-	few	TRBV12-3/TRBV12-4	TRBJ1-6	CASSLFGGGGDSPLHF	TGTGCCAGCAGTTTATTCGGTGGAGGGGGGGATTCACCCCTCCACTTT
TRBD1	few	TRBV12-3/TRBV12-4	TRBJ2-1	CASSFRRDRGPNEQFF	TGTGCCAGCAGTTTCCGCCGGGACAGGGGACCCAATGAGCAGTTCTTC
-	-	TRBV7-8	TRBJ2-7	CASSTRDFSYEQYF	TGTGCCAGCAGCACTCGGGACTTCTCCTACGAGCAGTACTTC
-	-	TRBV20-1	TRBJ2-5	CSAKLGGDQETQYF	TGCAGTGCGAAATTGGGGGGAGACCAAGAGACCCAGTACTTC